The entry below gives a single TCR beta chain sequence along with its context. TCRdb keeps only in-frame clones here, not all; method: immunoSEQ multiplex PCR. The sample holds some 16,000 clones; over 75% are singletons and the top ten take 30% to 40%. The entry originates in a study of T cell clones after liver transplantation. Trimming cost V 0 bases and J 8 bases, with 26 bases left between them. CDR1 is MGHRA, CDR2 YSYEKL, per germline. The CDR3 runs 19 residues. The source was CD8+ T cells from blood, collected 48 to 50 months after liver transplant. The V and J genes are TRBV4-1 and TRBJ2-1, with D possibly being TRBD2 (7 bases). This clonotype was obtained from a human patient who received a liver transplant. A share of the T cells may be of graft donor origin. The CDR3, as DNA: TGCGCCAGCAGCCAAGAGATACGGGGGGCTAAGGTTGGGAGGGATGAGCAGTTCTTC. Its protein product is CASSQEIRGAKVGRDEQFF.